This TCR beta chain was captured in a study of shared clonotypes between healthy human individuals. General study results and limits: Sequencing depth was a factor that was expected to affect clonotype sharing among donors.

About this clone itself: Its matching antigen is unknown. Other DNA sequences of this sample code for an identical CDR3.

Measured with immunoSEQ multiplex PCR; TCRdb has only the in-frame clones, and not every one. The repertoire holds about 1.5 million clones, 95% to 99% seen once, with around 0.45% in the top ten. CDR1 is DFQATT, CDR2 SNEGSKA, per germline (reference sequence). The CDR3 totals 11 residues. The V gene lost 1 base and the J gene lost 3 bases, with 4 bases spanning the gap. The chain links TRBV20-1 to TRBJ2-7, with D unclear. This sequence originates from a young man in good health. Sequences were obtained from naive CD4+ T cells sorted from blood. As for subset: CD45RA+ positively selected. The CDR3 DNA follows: TGCAGTGCTAGAGTCGACTACGAGCAGTACTTC. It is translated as CSARVDYEQYF.